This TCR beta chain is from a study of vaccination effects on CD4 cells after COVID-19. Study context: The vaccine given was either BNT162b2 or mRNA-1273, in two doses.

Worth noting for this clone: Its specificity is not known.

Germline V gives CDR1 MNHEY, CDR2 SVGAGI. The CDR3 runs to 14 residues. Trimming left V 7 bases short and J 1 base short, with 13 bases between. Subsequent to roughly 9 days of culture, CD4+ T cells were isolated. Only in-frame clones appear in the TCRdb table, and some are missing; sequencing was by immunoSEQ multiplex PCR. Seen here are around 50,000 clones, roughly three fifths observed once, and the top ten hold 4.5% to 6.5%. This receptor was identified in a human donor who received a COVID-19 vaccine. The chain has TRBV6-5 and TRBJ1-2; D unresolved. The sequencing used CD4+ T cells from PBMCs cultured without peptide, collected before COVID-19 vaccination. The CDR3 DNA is TGTGCCAGCACCCGGGCGGGGTATAACTATGGCTACACCTTC. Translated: CASTRAGYNYGYTF.